This entry describes one TCR beta chain. What it binds is unknown. A junction end diverges from the germline sequence, so it may reflect a read error. This entry is derived from a study of blood T cells in healthy people across ages. Findings of the study overall: Older age coincided with a roughly linear decline in TCR beta diversity per million T cells.

Germline CDR1 is DFQATT and CDR2 is SNEGSKA (reference sequence). The CDR3 is 13 amino acids. The use of a sample-barcoded 5' primer and a J-beta primer mix characterized a second PCR of about 7 to 12 cycles. Every cDNA molecule carried a tag from a template-switch adaptor bearing 12 random nucleotides. The study obtained at least 2.5 million CDR3-containing paired-end reads from every sample. TCRdb itself ran the 5' RACE reads through MiXCR, one entry per CDR3 protein. The sample comprises hundreds of thousands of distinct CDR3 sequences, around 45% of which are singletons, and 15% to 20% rests with the top ten.

J is TRBJ2-5 and V is TRBV20-1; a possible D gene is TRBD2 (5 bases). Sequencing used blood. The source of this sequence is an elderly man in good health. The DNA of the CDR3 is TGCGGTGCTCGGTCCGGGGTCGGAGAGACCCAGTACTTC. Amino acids: CGARSGVGETQYF.